The TCR beta chain under discussion was sequenced for a study of T cell responses to AZD1222 COVID-19 vaccine. Study-wide context: Samples with a second dose at about 4 or about 12 weeks were pooled together. Broader study findings: Sampled repertoires all dated from after the peak T cell response. A reported finding is that nearly half of spike-specific TCRs target unmutated variant regions.

Assay used: immunoSEQ multiplex PCR; TCRdb lists only in-frame clones, some missing. The repertoire consists of about 54,000 clones, with roughly 90% occurring once and the leading ten covering roughly 2%. Only a few counts were recorded for this clone. The antigen is unknown. The receptor was derived from an adult in good health. The sample in question was peripheral blood, obtained on day 0 of AZD1222 vaccination.

The CDR3: CASSSFGPETQYF. In DNA form, the CDR3 reads TGTGCCAGCAGCTCGTTCGGCCCGGAGACCCAGTACTTC. The chain joins TRBV6-2 or TRBV6-3 to TRBJ2-5; D ambiguous. CDR1 and CDR2 from the germline V gene are MNHEY and SVGEGT. The CDR3 has 13 amino acids. V was clipped by 6 bases and J by 5 bases, with 13 bases between them.